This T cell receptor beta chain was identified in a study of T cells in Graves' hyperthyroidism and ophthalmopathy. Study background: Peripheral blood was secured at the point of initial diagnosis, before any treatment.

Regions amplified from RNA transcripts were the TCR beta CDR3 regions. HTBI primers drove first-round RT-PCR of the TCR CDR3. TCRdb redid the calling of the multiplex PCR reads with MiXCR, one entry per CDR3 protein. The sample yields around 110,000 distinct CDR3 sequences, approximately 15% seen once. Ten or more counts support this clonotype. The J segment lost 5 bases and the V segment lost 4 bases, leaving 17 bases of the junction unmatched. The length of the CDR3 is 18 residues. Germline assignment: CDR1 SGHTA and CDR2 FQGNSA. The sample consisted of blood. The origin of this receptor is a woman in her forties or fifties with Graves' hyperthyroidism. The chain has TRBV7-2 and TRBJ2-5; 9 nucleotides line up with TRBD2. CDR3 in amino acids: CASSSILTGTAGGETQYF. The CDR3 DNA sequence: TGTGCCAGCAGCTCCATTTTAACCGGGACGGCGGGAGGGGAGACCCAGTACTTC.